These T cell receptor beta chains were read from a single sample in a study of regulatory T cells in long-lasting Graves disease. MiXCR, applied by TCRdb to the multiplex PCR reads, yields one record per CDR3 protein. The sample contains hundreds of thousands of distinct CDR3 sequences, 15% to 19% of which appear only once. The sequencing used peripheral blood mononuclear cells (PBMCs), collected at new diagnosis, from a patient treated with antithyroid drugs. The receptors stem from a female donor with Graves disease. Both conserved end residues are part of each CDR3. A D gene is named only where the DNA matches it firmly. The listing skips clone size in some rows; elsewhere it reads once, few, many or a size class.

d_gene: .
abundance: .
v_gene: TRBV4-1
j_gene: TRBJ2-5
CDR3aa: CASSLEGPGTQYF
CDR3nt: TGCGCCAGCAGCCTTGAAGGCCCTGGGACCCAGTACTTC

d_gene: TRBD2
abundance: many
v_gene: TRBV3-1
j_gene: TRBJ2-1
CDR3aa: CASSQERAGGPYNEQFF
CDR3nt: TGTGCCAGCAGCCAAGAAAGAGCGGGGGGGCCCTACAATGAGCAGTTCTTC

d_gene: TRBD1
abundance: many
v_gene: TRBV20-1
j_gene: TRBJ2-1
CDR3aa: CSAGTWVGTGYNEQFF
CDR3nt: TGCAGTGCGGGGACCTGGGTGGGGACAGGCTACAATGAGCAGTTCTTC

d_gene: TRBD2
abundance: many
v_gene: TRBV9
j_gene: TRBJ2-1
CDR3aa: CASSALAGFGDNEQFF
CDR3nt: TGTGCCAGCAGCGCACTAGCGGGATTCGGAGACAATGAGCAGTTCTTC

d_gene: .
abundance: many
v_gene: TRBV4-1
j_gene: TRBJ1-3
CDR3aa: CASSQGYGNTIYF
CDR3nt: TGCGCCAGCAGCCAAGGCTACGGAAACACCATATATTTT

d_gene: .
abundance: many
v_gene: TRBV29-1
j_gene: TRBJ2-5
CDR3aa: CSVEGPREKGGTQYF
CDR3nt: TGCAGCGTTGAAGGGCCGAGGGAGAAAGGAGGGACCCAGTACTTC

d_gene: .
abundance: .
v_gene: TRBV24-1
j_gene: TRBJ1-5
CDR3aa: CATSDRVGGNQPQHF
CDR3nt: TGTGCCACCAGTGATCGTGTGGGGGGCAATCAGCCCCAGCATTTT

d_gene: .
abundance: .
v_gene: TRBV27
j_gene: TRBJ2-5
CDR3aa: CAVSRGLEETQYF
CDR3nt: TGTGCCGTTTCAAGAGGACTGGAGGAGACCCAGTACTTC

d_gene: TRBD1
abundance: .
v_gene: TRBV5-4
j_gene: TRBJ2-2
CDR3aa: CASSLIWGQGVGELFF
CDR3nt: TGTGCCAGCAGCTTGATTTGGGGACAGGGAGTCGGGGAGCTGTTTTTT

d_gene: TRBD2
abundance: .
v_gene: TRBV6-1
j_gene: TRBJ2-3
CDR3aa: CASSEAPSGRAGDTQYF
CDR3nt: TGTGCCAGCAGTGAAGCGCCTAGCGGGAGGGCCGGGGATACGCAGTATTTT

d_gene: TRBD1
abundance: .
v_gene: TRBV29-1
j_gene: TRBJ1-1
CDR3aa: CSATSTGGQGDNTEAFF
CDR3nt: TGCAGCGCTACGTCCACGGGGGGACAGGGAGATAACACTGAAGCTTTCTTT

d_gene: TRBD1
abundance: many
v_gene: TRBV7-9
j_gene: TRBJ1-2
CDR3aa: CASSRDRVDGYTF
CDR3nt: TGTGCCAGCAGCCGCGACAGGGTCGATGGCTACACCTTC

d_gene: .
abundance: many
v_gene: TRBV7-6
j_gene: TRBJ1-3
CDR3aa: CASRAGGGDGNTIYF
CDR3nt: TGTGCCAGCAGGGCGGGGGGGGGCGATGGAAACACCATATATTTT

d_gene: .
abundance: .
v_gene: TRBV7-9
j_gene: TRBJ1-1
CDR3aa: CASSLARGTKAFF
CDR3nt: TGTGCCAGCAGCTTAGCGCGGGGTACTAAAGCTTTCTTT

d_gene: TRBD2
abundance: .
v_gene: TRBV20-1
j_gene: TRBJ2-3
CDR3aa: CSATRGGGVDTDTQYF
CDR3nt: TGCAGTGCCACTCGGGGCGGGGGGGTGGACACGGATACGCAGTATTTT

d_gene: TRBD2
abundance: many
v_gene: TRBV4-1
j_gene: TRBJ2-5
CDR3aa: CASSQSVLAGEETQYF
CDR3nt: TGCGCCAGCAGCCAAAGTGTACTAGCGGGAGAAGAGACCCAGTACTTC

d_gene: TRBD2
abundance: many
v_gene: TRBV12-3/TRBV12-4
j_gene: TRBJ2-1
CDR3aa: CASSFPPPNGGSIVDEQFF
CDR3nt: TGTGCCAGCAGTTTTCCCCCCCCGAATGGCGGGAGTATTGTCGATGAGCAGTTCTTC

d_gene: .
abundance: many
v_gene: TRBV5-4
j_gene: TRBJ2-7
CDR3aa: CASSLGTTKSEYEQYF
CDR3nt: TGTGCCAGCAGCTTGGGCACAACTAAGTCGGAATACGAGCAGTACTTC

d_gene: .
abundance: few
v_gene: TRBV10-3
j_gene: TRBJ2-7
CDR3aa: CAITANPTTYEQYF
CDR3nt: TGTGCCATCACCGCAAACCCTACTACCTACGAGCAGTACTTC

d_gene: .
abundance: many
v_gene: TRBV12-3/TRBV12-4
j_gene: TRBJ1-2
CDR3aa: CASSPQVADGYTF
CDR3nt: TGTGCCAGCAGTCCCCAGGTAGCTGATGGCTACACCTTC

d_gene: .
abundance: many
v_gene: TRBV7-2
j_gene: TRBJ2-1
CDR3aa: CASSLADQEQFF
CDR3nt: TGTGCCAGCAGCTTAGCGGACCAAGAGCAGTTCTTC

d_gene: TRBD1
abundance: few
v_gene: TRBV28
j_gene: TRBJ1-6
CDR3aa: CASSRHRGNSDNSPLHF
CDR3nt: TGTGCCAGCAGTAGACACAGGGGGAACTCAGATAATTCACCCCTCCACTTT

d_gene: .
abundance: .
v_gene: TRBV6-2/TRBV6-3
j_gene: TRBJ1-1
CDR3aa: CASSYSKGLGTEAFF
CDR3nt: TGTGCCAGCAGTTACTCGAAGGGGTTGGGAACTGAAGCTTTCTTT

d_gene: TRBD2
abundance: many
v_gene: TRBV12-3/TRBV12-4
j_gene: TRBJ2-7
CDR3aa: CASRDSGTRNEQYF
CDR3nt: TGTGCCAGCAGGGATTCCGGGACTAGAAACGAGCAGTACTTC

d_gene: .
abundance: many
v_gene: TRBV10-1
j_gene: TRBJ2-7
CDR3aa: CASTLCSEYEQYF
CDR3nt: TGCGCCAGCACCCTGTGTAGCGAGTACGAGCAGTACTTC

d_gene: TRBD2
abundance: .
v_gene: TRBV20-1
j_gene: TRBJ2-5
CDR3aa: CSARGGGRGTQYF
CDR3nt: TGCAGTGCTAGAGGGGGCGGGAGAGGAACCCAGTACTTC

d_gene: TRBD1
abundance: many
v_gene: TRBV6-2/TRBV6-3
j_gene: TRBJ1-1
CDR3aa: CASRGQGETEAFF
CDR3nt: TGTGCCAGCAGGGGACAGGGAGAAACTGAAGCTTTCTTT

d_gene: .
abundance: many
v_gene: TRBV7-9
j_gene: TRBJ2-5
CDR3aa: CASSTVNQETQYF
CDR3nt: TGTGCCAGCAGTACGGTCAACCAAGAGACCCAGTACTTC

d_gene: .
abundance: .
v_gene: TRBV5-1
j_gene: TRBJ2-5
CDR3aa: CASSAGDILKETQYF
CDR3nt: TGCGCCAGCAGCGCAGGGGATATCCTCAAAGAGACCCAGTACTTC

d_gene: .
abundance: many
v_gene: TRBV5-1
j_gene: TRBJ2-2
CDR3aa: CASSPDSRLTGELFF
CDR3nt: TGCGCCAGCAGCCCTGACAGTCGCCTCACCGGGGAGCTGTTTTTT

d_gene: .
abundance: many
v_gene: TRBV20-1
j_gene: TRBJ1-2
CDR3aa: CSARDLGTGRGYTF
CDR3nt: TGCAGTGCTAGAGATCTAGGTACCGGGCGCGGCTACACCTTC

d_gene: TRBD2
abundance: many
v_gene: TRBV2
j_gene: TRBJ2-7
CDR3aa: CASSEGLARIEQYF
CDR3nt: TGTGCCAGCAGTGAAGGACTAGCGAGGATCGAGCAGTACTTC

d_gene: .
abundance: many
v_gene: TRBV3-1
j_gene: TRBJ2-3
CDR3aa: CASSQGGADTQYF
CDR3nt: TGTGCCAGCAGCCAAGGGGGAGCGGATACGCAGTATTTT

d_gene: TRBD2
abundance: many
v_gene: TRBV7-2
j_gene: TRBJ2-7
CDR3aa: CASSLLSGNEQYF
CDR3nt: TGTGCCAGCAGCCTCCTTAGCGGGAACGAGCAGTACTTC

d_gene: .
abundance: many
v_gene: TRBV6-5
j_gene: TRBJ1-2
CDR3aa: CASSYLPRDGYTF
CDR3nt: TGTGCCAGCAGTTACCTACCACGGGATGGCTACACCTTC

d_gene: .
abundance: many
v_gene: TRBV11-2
j_gene: TRBJ2-3
CDR3aa: CASSLWGQGTDTQYF
CDR3nt: TGTGCCAGCAGCTTATGGGGCCAGGGCACAGATACGCAGTATTTT

d_gene: .
abundance: few
v_gene: TRBV27
j_gene: TRBJ1-1
CDR3aa: CASTSGATDEAFF
CDR3nt: TGTGCCAGCACCTCGGGAGCGACAGATGAAGCTTTCTTT

d_gene: .
abundance: many
v_gene: TRBV11-2
j_gene: TRBJ1-2
CDR3aa: CASSLIGGRNYGYTF
CDR3nt: TGTGCCAGCAGCTTAATTGGGGGGCGCAACTATGGCTACACCTTC

d_gene: TRBD1
abundance: .
v_gene: TRBV2
j_gene: TRBJ1-1
CDR3aa: CASSEWGRGRSEAFF
CDR3nt: TGTGCCAGCAGTGAATGGGGCAGGGGGCGATCTGAAGCTTTCTTT

d_gene: TRBD1
abundance: many
v_gene: TRBV6-2/TRBV6-3
j_gene: TRBJ2-1
CDR3aa: CASSSPDRVSSYNEQFF
CDR3nt: TGTGCCAGCAGTTCCCCGGACAGGGTTAGCTCCTACAATGAGCAGTTCTTC

d_gene: .
abundance: .
v_gene: TRBV6-1
j_gene: TRBJ2-7
CDR3aa: CASSARVELNEQYF
CDR3nt: TGTGCCAGCAGCGCCCGAGTGGAACTTAACGAGCAGTACTTC

d_gene: .
abundance: many
v_gene: TRBV12-3/TRBV12-4
j_gene: TRBJ1-1
CDR3aa: CASSLTGDNTEAFF
CDR3nt: TGTGCCAGCAGTTTAACCGGGGATAACACTGAAGCTTTCTTT

d_gene: TRBD1
abundance: .
v_gene: TRBV11-2
j_gene: TRBJ2-6
CDR3aa: CASSRLLHKTGNSSGANVLTF
CDR3nt: TGTGCCAGCAGCCGCCTCCTACACAAGACAGGGAATAGCTCTGGGGCCAACGTCCTGACTTTC

d_gene: .
abundance: many
v_gene: TRBV12-3/TRBV12-4
j_gene: TRBJ2-3
CDR3aa: CASSLGSGPDTQYF
CDR3nt: TGTGCCAGCAGTCTAGGGTCCGGCCCAGATACGCAGTATTTT

d_gene: .
abundance: many
v_gene: TRBV7-9
j_gene: TRBJ2-1
CDR3aa: CASSARWGSYNEQFF
CDR3nt: TGTGCCAGCAGCGCCAGATGGGGCAGCTACAATGAGCAGTTCTTC

d_gene: TRBD1
abundance: many
v_gene: TRBV14
j_gene: TRBJ1-1
CDR3aa: CASSQDPSEQGYTEAFF
CDR3nt: TGTGCCAGCAGCCAAGATCCGTCCGAACAGGGGTACACTGAAGCTTTCTTT

d_gene: TRBD2
abundance: many
v_gene: TRBV9
j_gene: TRBJ2-5
CDR3aa: CASSILAAKAETQYF
CDR3nt: TGTGCCAGCAGCATACTAGCGGCCAAGGCGGAGACCCAGTACTTC

d_gene: .
abundance: many
v_gene: TRBV12-3/TRBV12-4
j_gene: TRBJ2-3
CDR3aa: CASSSHLWRVDTQYF
CDR3nt: TGTGCCAGCAGTTCCCACCTCTGGCGGGTTGACACGCAGTATTTT